This T cell receptor (beta chain) derives from a study of cytomegalovirus exposure and HLA in healthy donors. The CDR3 extends over 16 amino acids. The V segment lost 3 bases and the J segment 2 bases; nucleotides outside the gene matches: 7. Germline CDR1 reads MGHRA; CDR2 reads YSYEKL. Overall study results and limits: In a later analysis, most CMV-associated TCR beta chains appeared HLA-restricted.

Notes on this clone: The target antigen is unknown.

Amplification used 60 Vbeta primers and 13 Jbeta primers. As processed by the authors: An analysis performed later counted about 80 million unique TCR beta chains (roughly 11 million of them shared). Profiled with immunoSEQ multiplex PCR; TCRdb holds only in-frame clones, not every one. The V and J calls and clone size are taken from that table; D and trimming were inferred from the DNA. The table records 85,000 to 120,000 clones, around 77% of them present only once. The clonotype originates from a male donor in good health and CMV-seropositive. The sequencing sample was made of PBMCs. This sequence joins TRBV4-1 and TRBJ2-5; TRBD2 aligns across 9 bases. This chain's CDR3 is CASSHPPSGTQETQYF. The CDR3 DNA is TGCGCCAGCAGCCATCCGCCTAGCGGGACTCAAGAGACCCAGTACTTC.